The TCR beta chain under discussion was sequenced for a study of T cell repertoires in cytomegalovirus infection. V was shortened by 3 bases and J by 2 bases, with 13 bases between the two germline ends. CDR1 and CDR2 from the germline V gene are SGHVS and FQNEAQ. The CDR3 sequence is 15 residues long. This clonotype has more than one count but fewer than ten. What it binds is unknown. TCRdb re-derived calls from the reads in MiXCR, one entry per CDR3 protein. The repertoire includes about 110,000 distinct CDR3 sequences, roughly 31% of them detected once, and less than 45% sits in the top ten. V gene TRBV7-8 combines with J gene TRBJ1-1; no clear D gene. The TCR sequence derives from a human donor in good health (CMV status not recorded). Some clones in this sample may be carry-over from other donors' samples. Source: CD8+ T cells from cultured PBMCs, taken from culture after CMV antigen stimulation. The CDR3 spells CASSFVPEGNTEAFF. As DNA, the CDR3 is TGTGCCAGCAGCTTTGTCCCGGAGGGAAACACTGAAGCTTTCTTT.